Listed below are T cell receptor beta chains from one sample, sequenced in a study of radiotherapy plus CTLA-4 blockade in lung cancer. Libraries were prepared by immunoSEQ multiplex PCR; TCRdb keeps only in-frame clonotypes and omits some of them. Of over 85,000 clones listed, around 79% are singletons. The source was peripheral blood, collected from a patient treated with radiotherapy plus ipilimumab. The receptor set was obtained from a human donor with non-small cell lung cancer who had a partial response to radiotherapy plus ipilimumab. Some clones in this sample may be carry-over from other donors' samples. The CDR3 runs from the conserved cysteine through the conserved F or W. Fields, in order: D gene, clone size, J gene, V gene, CDR3 protein, CDR3 DNA. A D gene is named only where the DNA matches it firmly. Clone size, where shown, is once, few, many, or a class for clones that have expanded.

>TRBD1|-|TRBJ1-6|TRBV25-1
CASSSEPGTGGEPLHF
TGTGCCAGCAGTTCCGAGCCCGGGACAGGGGGCGAGCCCCTCCACTTT
>-|-|TRBJ1-2|TRBV4-3
CASSQDVGQPYGYTF
TGCGCCAGCAGCCAAGATGTTGGACAGCCCTATGGCTACACCTTC
>-|-|TRBJ2-7|TRBV2
CASSERIVEQYF
TGTGCCAGCAGTGAGAGGATCGTAGAGCAGTACTTC
>-|-|TRBJ2-1|TRBV18
CASSPQGYRSYNEQFF
TGTGCCAGCTCACCCCAGGGTTATAGGAGCTACAATGAGCAGTTCTTC
>-|-|TRBJ1-2|TRBV29-1
CSVVLQTVNYGYTF
TGCAGCGTTGTGCTTCAGACAGTTAACTATGGCTACACCTTC
>TRBD2|-|TRBJ2-3|TRBV18
CASSPVAGGPSSTDTQYF
TGTGCCAGCTCACCAGTAGCGGGAGGACCCTCTAGCACAGATACGCAGTATTTT
>-|-|TRBJ1-5|TRBV11-2
CASSAYSNQPQHF
TGTGCCAGCAGCGCCTATAGCAATCAGCCCCAGCATTTT
>-|-|TRBJ2-5|TRBV28
CASSPTSPQETQYF
TGTGCCAGCAGTCCTACGTCGCCCCAAGAGACCCAGTACTTC
>-|once|TRBJ2-7|TRBV5-1
CASSFSGTREQYF
TGCGCCAGCAGTTTTTCGGGTACTCGCGAGCAGTACTTC
>-|-|TRBJ1-1|TRBV4-3
CASSQDRGFPLRTFF
TGCGCCAGCAGCCAAGATAGGGGTTTTCCCCTTCGGACTTTCTTT
>TRBD2|-|TRBJ2-1|TRBV27
CASSLSLAGYNEQFF
TGTGCCAGCAGTTTATCGCTAGCGGGGTACAATGAGCAGTTCTTC
>TRBD1|-|TRBJ2-7|TRBV2
CASSSSGTGLNEQYF
TGTGCCAGCAGTTCTTCCGGGACAGGGTTAAACGAGCAGTACTTC
>TRBD1|-|TRBJ2-5|TRBV10-2
CASKGTGHETQYF
TGCGCCAGCAAGGGGACAGGGCACGAGACCCAGTACTTC
>-|-|TRBJ2-5|TRBV15
CATTRRQSQETQYF
TGTGCCACCACCCGTCGACAAAGCCAAGAGACCCAGTACTTC
>TRBD1|-|TRBJ2-2|TRBV29-1
CSVALGQGAAGELFF
TGCAGCGTTGCCCTGGGACAGGGGGCCGCCGGGGAGCTGTTTTTT
>TRBD1|-|TRBJ2-5|TRBV5-1
CASSWKGQQETQYF
TGCGCCAGCAGCTGGAAGGGACAGCAAGAGACCCAGTACTTC
>-|once|TRBJ1-6|TRBV2
CASSFSQGHNLHF
TGTGCCAGCAGTTTTTCACAGGGTCACAACCTCCACTTT
>TRBD1|-|TRBJ1-1|TRBV28
CASSVGQGLGMNTEAFF
TGTGCCAGCAGTGTAGGACAGGGACTCGGCATGAACACTGAAGCTTTCTTT
>-|few|TRBJ1-6|TRBV5-1
CASSLGPVNSPLHF
TGCGCCAGCAGCTTGGGCCCAGTCAATTCACCCCTCCACTTT
>-|-|TRBJ2-7|TRBV5-4
CASSLEGGIHEQYF
TGTGCCAGCAGCTTGGAGGGGGGGATCCACGAGCAGTACTTC
>TRBD2|-|TRBJ2-7|TRBV10-3
CAISEGAGGRLYEQYF
TGTGCCATCAGTGAAGGTGCGGGCGGGAGGCTCTACGAGCAGTACTTC
>-|-|TRBJ2-3|TRBV5-1
CASSLVGGSTDTQYF
TGCGCCAGCAGCTTGGTCGGCGGGAGCACAGATACGCAGTATTTT
>TRBD2|-|TRBJ2-3|TRBV28
CASSLRAGGITDTQYF
TGTGCCAGCAGTTTACGAGCGGGAGGGATCACAGATACGCAGTATTTT
>-|-|TRBJ2-2|TRBV19
CASSITPLAGELFF
TGTGCCAGTAGTATTACCCCCCTAGCCGGGGAGCTGTTTTTT
>-|-|TRBJ1-2|TRBV5-1
CASSSQDYRYGYTF
TGCGCCAGCAGCTCACAGGATTATCGGTATGGCTACACCTTC
>-|-|TRBJ2-5|TRBV20-1
CSANRGETQYF
TGCAGTGCGAATAGAGGGGAGACCCAGTACTTC
>-|-|TRBJ1-4|TRBV4-1
CASSQPWGKTLNEKLFF
TGCGCCAGCAGCCAACCCTGGGGCAAGACACTGAATGAAAAACTGTTTTTT
>-|-|TRBJ1-4|TRBV4-1
CASSQALSLLVNEKLFF
TGCGCCAGCAGCCAAGCCCTGTCGCTACTAGTTAATGAAAAACTGTTTTTT
>-|few|TRBJ2-6|TRBV19
CASSIAMSANVLTF
TGTGCCAGTAGTATAGCGATGAGTGCCAACGTCCTGACTTTC
>-|-|TRBJ1-1|TRBV18
CASSPNKNTEAFF
TGTGCCAGCTCACCGAACAAGAACACTGAAGCTTTCTTT
>-|once|TRBJ2-7|TRBV4-2
CASSQDDGTAGTLSYEQYF
TGTGCCAGCAGCCAAGATGACGGAACCGCCGGGACTCTCTCCTACGAGCAGTACTTC
>TRBD1|-|TRBJ1-5|TRBV19
CATTDRGYNQPQHF
TGTGCCACCACGGACAGGGGATACAATCAGCCCCAGCATTTT
>TRBD1|-|TRBJ2-1|TRBV5-1
CASSSGTVYNEQFF
TGCGCCAGCAGCTCCGGGACAGTATACAATGAGCAGTTCTTC
>-|-|TRBJ2-3|TRBV11-2
CASSRGNTQYF
TGTGCCAGCAGCCGGGGAAATACGCAGTATTTT
>-|-|TRBJ1-1|TRBV5-1
CASGWGPGNTEAFF
TGCGCCAGCGGCTGGGGGCCGGGGAACACTGAAGCTTTCTTT
>TRBD2|-|TRBJ2-7|TRBV5-5
CASSLSGGRGEQYF
TGTGCCAGCAGCTTGTCTGGCGGGAGGGGCGAGCAGTACTTC
>-|-|TRBJ2-1|TRBV19
CASSTTGISYNEQFF
TGTGCCAGTAGTACTACAGGAATCTCCTACAATGAGCAGTTCTTC
>-|-|TRBJ2-7|TRBV11-3
CASSLSPQTSYEQYF
TGTGCCAGCAGCTTATCGCCACAGACATCCTACGAGCAGTACTTC
>TRBD1|-|TRBJ1-1|TRBV7-3
CASSLKGGLNTEAFF
TGTGCCAGCAGCTTAAAAGGGGGCCTGAACACTGAAGCTTTCTTT
>-|once|TRBJ1-5|TRBV19
CASSMVRGTGNQPQHF
TGTGCCAGTAGTATGGTCAGGGGAACGGGCAATCAGCCCCAGCATTTT
>-|-|TRBJ2-1|TRBV7-9
CASSLGGLWTYNEQFF
TGTGCCAGCAGCTTGGGCGGTCTCTGGACTTACAATGAGCAGTTCTTC
>TRBD2|-|TRBJ2-5|TRBV11-2
CASSLGVAGYQETQYF
TGTGCCAGCAGCTTAGGGGTAGCGGGGTACCAAGAGACCCAGTACTTC
>-|-|TRBJ2-7|TRBV7-9
CASSSPAHRGTYEQYF
TGTGCCAGCAGCTCACCCGCCCACCGGGGTACCTACGAGCAGTACTTC
>-|few|TRBJ2-6|TRBV7-6
CASSLVVASGANVLTF
TGTGCCAGCAGCTTAGTAGTTGCATCTGGGGCCAACGTCCTGACTTTC